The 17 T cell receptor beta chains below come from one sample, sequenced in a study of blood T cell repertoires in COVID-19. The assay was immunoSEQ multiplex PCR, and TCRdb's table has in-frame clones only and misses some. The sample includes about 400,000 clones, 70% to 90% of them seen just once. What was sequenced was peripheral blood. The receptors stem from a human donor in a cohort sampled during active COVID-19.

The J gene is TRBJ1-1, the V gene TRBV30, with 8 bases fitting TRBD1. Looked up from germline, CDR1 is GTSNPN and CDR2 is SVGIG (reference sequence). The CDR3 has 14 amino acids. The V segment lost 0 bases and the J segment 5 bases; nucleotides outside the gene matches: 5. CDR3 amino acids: CAWSVDRVRTEAFF. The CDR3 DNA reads TGTGCCTGGAGTGTGGACAGGGTAAGAACTGAAGCTTTCTTT.

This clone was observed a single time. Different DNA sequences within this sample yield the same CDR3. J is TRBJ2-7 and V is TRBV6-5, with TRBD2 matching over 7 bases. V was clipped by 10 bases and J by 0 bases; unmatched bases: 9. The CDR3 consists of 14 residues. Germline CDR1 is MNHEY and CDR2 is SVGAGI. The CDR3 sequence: CATLRGGSSYEQYF. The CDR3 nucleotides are TGTGCCACCCTCCGCGGGGGATCCTCCTACGAGCAGTACTTC.

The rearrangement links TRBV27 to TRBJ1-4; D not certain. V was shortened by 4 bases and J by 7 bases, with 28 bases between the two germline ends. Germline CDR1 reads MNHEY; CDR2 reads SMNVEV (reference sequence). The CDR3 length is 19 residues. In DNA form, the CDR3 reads TGTGCCAGCAGTTGGAGGAGGGCAGGTGGCTCATCGATCGGTGAAAAACTGTTTTTT. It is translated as CASSWRRAGGSSIGEKLFF.

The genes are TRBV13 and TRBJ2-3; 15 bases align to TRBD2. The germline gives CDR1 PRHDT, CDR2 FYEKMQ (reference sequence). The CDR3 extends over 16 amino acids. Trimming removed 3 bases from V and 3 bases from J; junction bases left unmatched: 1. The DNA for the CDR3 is TGTGCCAGCAGCTTGGGGACTAGCGGGGGGACAGATACGCAGTATTTT. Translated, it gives CASSLGTSGGTDTQYF.

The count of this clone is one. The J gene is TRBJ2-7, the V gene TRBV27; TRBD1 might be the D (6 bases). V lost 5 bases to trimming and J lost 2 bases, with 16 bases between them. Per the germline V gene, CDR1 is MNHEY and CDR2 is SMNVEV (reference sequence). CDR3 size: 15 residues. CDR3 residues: CASSPLVTGPYEQYF. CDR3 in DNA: TGTGCCAGCAGTCCCCTGGTAACAGGGCCCTACGAGCAGTACTTC.

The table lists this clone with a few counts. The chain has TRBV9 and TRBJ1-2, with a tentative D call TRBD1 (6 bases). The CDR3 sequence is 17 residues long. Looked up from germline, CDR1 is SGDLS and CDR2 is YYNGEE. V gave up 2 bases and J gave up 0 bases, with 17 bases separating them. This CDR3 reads CASSVRDTLKTNYGYTF. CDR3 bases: TGTGCCAGCAGCGTCCGGGACACGCTAAAGACTAACTATGGCTACACCTTC. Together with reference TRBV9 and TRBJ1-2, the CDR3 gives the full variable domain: DSGVTQTPKHLITATGQRVTLRCSPRSGDLSVYWYQQSLDQGLQFLIQYYNGEERAKGNILERFSAQQFPDLHSELNLSSLELGDSALYFCASSVRDTLKTNYGYTFGSGTRLTVV.

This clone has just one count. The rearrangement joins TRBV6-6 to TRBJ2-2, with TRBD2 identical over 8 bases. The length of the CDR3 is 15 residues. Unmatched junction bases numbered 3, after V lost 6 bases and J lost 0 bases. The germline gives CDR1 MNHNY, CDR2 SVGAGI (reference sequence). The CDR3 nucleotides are TGTGCCAGCAGGGAGCGGGAGTCGAACACCGGGGAGCTGTTTTTT. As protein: CASRERESNTGELFF.

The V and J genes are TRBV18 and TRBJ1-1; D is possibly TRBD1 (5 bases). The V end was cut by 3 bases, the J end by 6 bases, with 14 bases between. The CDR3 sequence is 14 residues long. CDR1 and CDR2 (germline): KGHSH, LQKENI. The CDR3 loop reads CASSPVQKGAEAFF. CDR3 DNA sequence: TGTGCCAGCTCACCCGTACAGAAAGGGGCTGAAGCTTTCTTT.

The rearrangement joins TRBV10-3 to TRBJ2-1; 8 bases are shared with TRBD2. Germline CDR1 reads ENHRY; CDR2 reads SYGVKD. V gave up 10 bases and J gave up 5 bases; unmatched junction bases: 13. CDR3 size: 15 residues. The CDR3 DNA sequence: TGTGCCACCCGTACTCTAGCGGGTGGAGACAATGAGCAGTTCTTC. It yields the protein CATRTLAGGDNEQFF.

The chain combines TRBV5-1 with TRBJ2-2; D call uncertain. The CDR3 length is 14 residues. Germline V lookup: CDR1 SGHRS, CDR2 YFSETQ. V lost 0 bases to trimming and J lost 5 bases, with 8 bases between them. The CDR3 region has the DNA TGCGCCAGCAGCTTGGATCGGGTTACCGGGGAGCTGTTTTTT. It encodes CASSLDRVTGELFF.

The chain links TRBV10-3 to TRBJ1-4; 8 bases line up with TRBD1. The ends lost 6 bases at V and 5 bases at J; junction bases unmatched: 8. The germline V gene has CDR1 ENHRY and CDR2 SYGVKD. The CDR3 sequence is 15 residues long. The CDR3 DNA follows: TGTGCCATCAGGGACAGGGACAGTCAAAATGAAAAACTGTTTTTT. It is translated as CAIRDRDSQNEKLFF.

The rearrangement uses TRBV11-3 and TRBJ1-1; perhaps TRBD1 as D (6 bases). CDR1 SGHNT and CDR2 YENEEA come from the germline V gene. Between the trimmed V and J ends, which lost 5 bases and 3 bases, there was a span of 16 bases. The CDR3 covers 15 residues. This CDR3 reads CASSPGGAGYTEAFF. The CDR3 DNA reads TGTGCCAGCAGCCCCGGGGGGGCCGGCTACACTGAAGCTTTCTTT. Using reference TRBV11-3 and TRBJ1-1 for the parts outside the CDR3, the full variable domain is EAGVVQSPRYKIIEKKQPVAFWCNPISGHNTLYWYLQNLGQGPELLIRYENEEAVDDSQLPKDRFSAERLKGVDSTLKIQPAELGDSAVYLCASSPGGAGYTEAFFGQGTRLTVV.

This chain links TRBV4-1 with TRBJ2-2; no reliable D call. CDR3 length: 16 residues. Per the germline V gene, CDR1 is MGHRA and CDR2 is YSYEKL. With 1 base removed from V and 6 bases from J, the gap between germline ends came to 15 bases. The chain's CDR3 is CASSQASANLPGELFF. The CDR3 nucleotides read TGCGCCAGCAGCCAAGCGTCAGCGAACCTTCCCGGGGAGCTGTTTTTT.

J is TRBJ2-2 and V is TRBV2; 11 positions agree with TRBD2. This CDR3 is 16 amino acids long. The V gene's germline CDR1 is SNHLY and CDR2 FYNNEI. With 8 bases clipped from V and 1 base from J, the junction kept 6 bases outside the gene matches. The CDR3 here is CASAPGLAGNTGELFF. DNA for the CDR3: TGTGCCAGCGCTCCAGGACTAGCGGGGAACACCGGGGAGCTGTTTTTT.

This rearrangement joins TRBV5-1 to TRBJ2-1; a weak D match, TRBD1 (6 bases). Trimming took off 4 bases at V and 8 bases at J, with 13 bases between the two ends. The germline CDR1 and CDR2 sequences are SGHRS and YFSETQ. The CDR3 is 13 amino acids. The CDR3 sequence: CASSPPEGDEQFF. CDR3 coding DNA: TGCGCCAGCAGCCCCCCTGAGGGGGATGAGCAGTTCTTC. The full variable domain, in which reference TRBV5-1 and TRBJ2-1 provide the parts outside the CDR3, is KAGVTQTPRYLIKTRGQQVTLSCSPISGHRSVSWYQQTPGQGLQFLFEYFSETQRNKGNFPGRFSGRQFSNSRSEMNVSTLELGDSALYLCASSPPEGDEQFFGPGTRLTVL.

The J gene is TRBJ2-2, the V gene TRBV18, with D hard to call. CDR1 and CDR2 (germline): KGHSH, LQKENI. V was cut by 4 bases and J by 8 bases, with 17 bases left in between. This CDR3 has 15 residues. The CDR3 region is CASSQTADPIGELFF. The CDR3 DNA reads TGTGCCAGCTCACAAACCGCGGATCCTATAGGGGAGCTGTTTTTT.

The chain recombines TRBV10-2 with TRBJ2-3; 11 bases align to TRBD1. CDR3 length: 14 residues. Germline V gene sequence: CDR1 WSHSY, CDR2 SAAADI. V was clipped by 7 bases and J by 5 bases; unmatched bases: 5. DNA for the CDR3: TGCGCCAGCATGGGACAGGGGGTTGGAGATACGCAGTATTTT. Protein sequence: CASMGQGVGDTQYF.